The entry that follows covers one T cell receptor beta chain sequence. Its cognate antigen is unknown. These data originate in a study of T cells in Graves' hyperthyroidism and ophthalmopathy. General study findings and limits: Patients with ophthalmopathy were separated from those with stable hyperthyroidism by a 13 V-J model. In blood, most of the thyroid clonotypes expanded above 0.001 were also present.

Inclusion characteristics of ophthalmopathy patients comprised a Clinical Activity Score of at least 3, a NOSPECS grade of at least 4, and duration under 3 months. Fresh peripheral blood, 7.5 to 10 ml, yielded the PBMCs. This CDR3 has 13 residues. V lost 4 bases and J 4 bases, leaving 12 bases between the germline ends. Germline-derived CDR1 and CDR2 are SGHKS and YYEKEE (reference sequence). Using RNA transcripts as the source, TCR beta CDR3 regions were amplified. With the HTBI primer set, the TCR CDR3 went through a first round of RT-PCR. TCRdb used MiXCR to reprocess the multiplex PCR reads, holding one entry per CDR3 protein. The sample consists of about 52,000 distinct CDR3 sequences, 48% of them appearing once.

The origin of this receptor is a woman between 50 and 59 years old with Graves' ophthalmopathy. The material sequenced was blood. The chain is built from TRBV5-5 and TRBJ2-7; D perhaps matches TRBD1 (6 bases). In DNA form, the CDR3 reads TGTGCCAGCAGCACCCCCACAGGGTACGAGCAGTACTTC. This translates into CASSTPTGYEQYF.